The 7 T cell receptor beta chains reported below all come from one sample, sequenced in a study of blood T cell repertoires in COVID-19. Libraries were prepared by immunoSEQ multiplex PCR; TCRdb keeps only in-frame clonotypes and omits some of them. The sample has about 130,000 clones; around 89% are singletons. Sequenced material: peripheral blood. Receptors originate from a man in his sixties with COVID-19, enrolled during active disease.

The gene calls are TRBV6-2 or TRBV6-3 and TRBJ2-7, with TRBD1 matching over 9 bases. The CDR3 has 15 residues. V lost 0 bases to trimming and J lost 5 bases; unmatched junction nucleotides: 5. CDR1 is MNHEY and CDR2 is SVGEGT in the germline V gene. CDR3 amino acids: CASSYSGQGVDEQYF. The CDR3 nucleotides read TGTGCCAGCAGTTACTCGGGACAGGGAGTCGACGAGCAGTACTTC.

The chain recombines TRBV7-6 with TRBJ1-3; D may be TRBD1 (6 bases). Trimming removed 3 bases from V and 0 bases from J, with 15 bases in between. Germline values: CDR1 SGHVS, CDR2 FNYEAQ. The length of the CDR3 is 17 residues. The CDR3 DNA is TGTGCCAGCAGCTTGGGGACATTGGGATTCTCTGGAAACACCATATATTTT. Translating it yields CASSLGTLGFSGNTIYF.

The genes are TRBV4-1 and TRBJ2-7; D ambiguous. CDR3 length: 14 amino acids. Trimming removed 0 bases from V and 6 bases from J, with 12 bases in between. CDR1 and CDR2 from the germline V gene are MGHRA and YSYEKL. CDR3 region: CASSQDPGLGEQYF. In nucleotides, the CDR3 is TGCGCCAGCAGCCAAGATCCTGGGCTTGGCGAGCAGTACTTC.

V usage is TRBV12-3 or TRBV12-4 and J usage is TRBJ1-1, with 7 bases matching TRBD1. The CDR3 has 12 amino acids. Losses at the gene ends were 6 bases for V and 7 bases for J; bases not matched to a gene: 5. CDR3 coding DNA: TGTGCCAGCAGCTTCACAGGGGATGAAGCTTTCTTT. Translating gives CASSFTGDEAFF.

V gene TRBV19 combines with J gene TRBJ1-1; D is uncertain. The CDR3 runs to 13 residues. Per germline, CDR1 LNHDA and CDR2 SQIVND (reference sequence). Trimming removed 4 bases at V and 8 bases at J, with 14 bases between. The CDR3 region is CASSTSPFAEAFF. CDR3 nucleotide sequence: TGTGCCAGTAGTACCAGTCCCTTCGCCGAAGCTTTCTTT.

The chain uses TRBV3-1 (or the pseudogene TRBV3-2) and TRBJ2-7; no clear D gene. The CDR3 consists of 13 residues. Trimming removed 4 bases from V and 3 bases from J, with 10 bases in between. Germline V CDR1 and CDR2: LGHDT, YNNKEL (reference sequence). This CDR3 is CASSPWQVYEQYF. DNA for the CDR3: TGTGCCAGCAGCCCCTGGCAGGTCTACGAGCAGTACTTC.

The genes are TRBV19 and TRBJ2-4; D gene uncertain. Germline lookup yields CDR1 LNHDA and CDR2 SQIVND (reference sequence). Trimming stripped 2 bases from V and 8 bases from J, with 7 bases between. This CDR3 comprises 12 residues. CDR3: CASSIRGDIQYF. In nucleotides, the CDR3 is TGTGCCAGTAGTATACGAGGAGACATTCAGTACTTC.